This TCR beta chain was documented in a study of cytotoxic CD8 clonotypes in ibrutinib-treated CLL. Across the study: Complete response was seen in 2 patients and partial in approximately 25; approximately 12 progressed and around 14 stayed remitted after a median around 64 months. The study's findings and limits: Baseline values of clonality outstripped age-matched healthy donors and followed circulating CD8+ T-cell counts. Treatment saw public clonotypes, which were uncommon, either contract or stay stable.

This CDR3 has 14 amino acids. Germline lookup yields CDR1 SGHAT and CDR2 FQNNGV. Trimming left V 5 bases short and J 3 bases short, with 12 bases between. The table came from immunoSEQ multiplex PCR; TCRdb's copy has only in-frame clones and leaves some out. The data show about 310,000 clones, about 77% seen once. Concerning this clone: Its antigen is as yet unknown.

The chain uses TRBV11-2 and TRBJ2-3; D may be TRBD2 (6 bases). Source: PBMCs, taken before ibrutinib treatment. The TCR comes from a human donor with chronic lymphocytic leukemia. DNA for the CDR3: TGTGCCAGCAGCCCGCGACTAGGAACAGATACGCAGTATTTT. Encoded protein: CASSPRLGTDTQYF.